This T cell receptor (beta chain) was obtained from a study of T cells in Graves' hyperthyroidism and ophthalmopathy. Findings and caveats of the study: Blood also carried most thyroid clonotypes expanded above 0.001.

What was amplified from RNA transcripts were TCR beta CDR3 regions. HTBI primers were the set used in a first-round RT-PCR of the TCR CDR3. Each CDR3 protein is one row after TCRdb ran MiXCR on the multiplex PCR reads. The table records over 250,000 distinct CDR3 sequences, 20% to 25% of them present only once. For this clonotype: Its antigen is currently unknown.

Sequenced sample: blood. The TCR originated in a man aged 35 to 55 with Graves' hyperthyroidism that later progressed to Graves' ophthalmopathy.

DNA for the CDR3: TGTGCCAGCAGCTTAGTTCGGACAGAGGTGAACATTCAGTACTTC. Its protein is CASSLVRTEVNIQYF. This rearrangement joins TRBV7-2 to TRBJ2-4; TRBD1 is a possible D gene (6 bases). CDR1 SGHTA and CDR2 FQGNSA come from the germline V gene. The CDR3 runs 15 residues. The V end lost 1 base, the J end lost 7 bases, and 14 bases lay between the germline ends.